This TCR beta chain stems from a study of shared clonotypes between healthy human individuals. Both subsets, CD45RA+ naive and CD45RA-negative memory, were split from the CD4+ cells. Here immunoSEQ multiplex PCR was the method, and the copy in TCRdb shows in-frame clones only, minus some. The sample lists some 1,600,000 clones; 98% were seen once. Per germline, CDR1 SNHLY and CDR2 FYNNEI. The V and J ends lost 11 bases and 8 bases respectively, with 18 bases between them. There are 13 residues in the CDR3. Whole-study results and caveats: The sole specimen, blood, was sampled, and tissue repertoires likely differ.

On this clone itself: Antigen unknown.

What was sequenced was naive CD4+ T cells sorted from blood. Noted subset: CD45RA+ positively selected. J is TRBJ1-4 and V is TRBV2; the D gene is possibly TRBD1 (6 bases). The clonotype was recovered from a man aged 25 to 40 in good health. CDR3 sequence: CAGGPRGEEKLFF. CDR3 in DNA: TGTGCCGGGGGGCCGCGAGGGGAGGAAAAACTGTTTTTT.